Listed below are T cell receptor beta chains from one sample, sequenced in a study of shared T cell receptors in the human thymus. The repertoire was sequenced with immunoSEQ multiplex PCR; TCRdb's copy has only in-frame clones and lacks some. Of about 730,000 clones detected, 80% to 90% appear once; the ten largest clones hold roughly 0.01%. This same sample was also part of a study on human thymus T cells.

What was sequenced was thymocytes. These TCRs come from a girl under three years old with a congenital heart defect. Both conserved end residues are part of each CDR3. Each record gives: clone size, J gene, D gene, V gene, CDR3 protein, CDR3 DNA. D genes are given only for firm matches. Part of the rows lack a size; the others show once, few, many or a class for expanded clones.

. TRBJ1-2 . TRBV6-1 CASSVYYGYTF TGTGCCAGCAGCGTGTACTATGGCTACACCTTC
. TRBJ2-7 TRBD1 TRBV5-5 CASSSKFGNATGGGYEQYF TGTGCCAGCAGCTCCAAATTCGGAAACGCGACAGGGGGGGGATACGAGCAGTACTTC
. TRBJ2-7 . TRBV28 CASSELRTVQPYEQYF TGTGCCAGCAGCGAACTTCGGACAGTTCAACCCTACGAGCAGTACTTC
. TRBJ2-2 . TRBV4-3 CASSQGLIRRVYTGELFF TGCGCCAGCAGCCAAGGATTGATTCGCAGGGTTTACACCGGGGAGCTGTTTTTT
few TRBJ2-1 TRBD2 TRBV7-2 CASSPQRGGNNEQFF TGTGCCAGCAGCCCCCAGCGGGGGGGAAACAATGAGCAGTTCTTC
. TRBJ2-6 . TRBV5-1 CASSYDRRIAGANVLTF TGCGCCAGCAGCTATGACAGAAGGATAGCTGGGGCCAACGTCCTGACTTTC
. TRBJ1-5 TRBD1 TRBV6-6 CASTGPYRGSNQPQHF TGTGCCAGCACGGGCCCATACAGGGGTAGCAATCAGCCCCAGCATTTT
. TRBJ1-2 TRBD1 TRBV28 CASTVRQGGYGYTF TGTGCCAGCACCGTAAGACAGGGGGGCTATGGCTACACCTTC
. TRBJ2-5 TRBD1 TRBV25-1 CASSVQGLKETQYF TGTGCCAGCAGTGTACAGGGGCTTAAAGAGACCCAGTACTTC
. TRBJ2-7 . TRBV6-1 CASSEATTDEQYF TGTGCCAGCAGTGAAGCAACGACAGACGAGCAGTACTTC
. TRBJ2-3 . TRBV7-6 CASSNRPRGSTDTQYF TGTGCCAGCAGCAATCGTCCCAGGGGCTCCACAGATACGCAGTATTTT
. TRBJ1-6 . TRBV5-4 CASSLGGRGNSPLHF TGTGCCAGCAGCTTGGGTGGCAGGGGAAATTCACCCCTCCACTTT
. TRBJ2-7 . TRBV27 CASSQDNPYEQYF TGTGCCAGCAGCCAAGACAATCCCTACGAGCAGTACTTC
once TRBJ2-7 . TRBV5-1 CASSLDNRLTSGSYEQYF TGCGCCAGCAGCTTGGACAATCGGTTGACCTCGGGCTCCTACGAGCAGTACTTC
once TRBJ1-4 TRBD1 TRBV19 CASKSGTGLNEKLFF TGTGCCAGTAAGTCAGGGACAGGTCTAAATGAAAAACTGTTTTTT
. TRBJ1-6 . TRBV23-1 CASSRLPPLWRDSPLHF TGCGCCAGCAGTCGGCTCCCCCCTTTATGGAGAGATTCACCCCTCCACTTT
. TRBJ1-5 . TRBV4-2 CASSQEAGKSNQPQHF TGTGCCAGCAGCCAAGAGGCAGGGAAGAGCAATCAGCCCCAGCATTTT
. TRBJ1-5 . TRBV27 CASSSTPPGGRRGNQPQHF TGTGCCAGCAGTTCTACCCCCCCGGGAGGAAGAAGGGGCAATCAGCCCCAGCATTTT
. TRBJ2-7 TRBD2 TRBV27 CASRRTSGAYEQYF TGTGCCAGCAGGCGGACTAGCGGGGCCTACGAGCAGTACTTC